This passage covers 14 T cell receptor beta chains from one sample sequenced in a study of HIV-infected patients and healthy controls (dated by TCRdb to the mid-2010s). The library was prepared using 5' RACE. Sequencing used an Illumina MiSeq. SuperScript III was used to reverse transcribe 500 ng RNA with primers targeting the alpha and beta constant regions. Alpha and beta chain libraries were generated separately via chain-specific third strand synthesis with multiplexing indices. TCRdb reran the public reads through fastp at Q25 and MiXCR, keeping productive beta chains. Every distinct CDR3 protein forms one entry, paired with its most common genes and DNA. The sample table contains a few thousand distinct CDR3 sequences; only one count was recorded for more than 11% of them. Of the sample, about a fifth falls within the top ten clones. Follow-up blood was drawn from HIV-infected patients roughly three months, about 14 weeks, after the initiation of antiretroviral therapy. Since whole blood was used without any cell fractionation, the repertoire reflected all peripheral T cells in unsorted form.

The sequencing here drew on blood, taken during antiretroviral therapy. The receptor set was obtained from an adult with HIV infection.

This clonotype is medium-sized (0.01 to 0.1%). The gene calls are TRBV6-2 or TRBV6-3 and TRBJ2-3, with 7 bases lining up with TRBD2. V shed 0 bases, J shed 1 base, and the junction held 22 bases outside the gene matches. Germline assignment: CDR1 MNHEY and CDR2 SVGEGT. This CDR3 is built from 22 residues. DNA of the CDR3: TGTGCCAGCAGTTACTCCCCTAGCGGAGGAAGAAGGGGAACATCGGGCACAGATACGCAGTATTTT. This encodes CASSYSPSGGRRGTSGTDTQYF.

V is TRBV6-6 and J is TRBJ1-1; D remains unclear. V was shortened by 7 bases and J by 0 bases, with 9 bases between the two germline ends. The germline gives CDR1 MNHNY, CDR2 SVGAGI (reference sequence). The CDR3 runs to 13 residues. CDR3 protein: CASIKGMNTEAFF. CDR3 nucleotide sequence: TGTGCCAGCATAAAGGGCATGAACACTGAAGCTTTCTTT.

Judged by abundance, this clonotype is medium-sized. This CDR3 reads CATRSGTGVGPTDTQYF. In nucleotides, the CDR3 is TGTGCCACCAGATCCGGGACAGGGGTAGGTCCCACAGATACGCAGTATTTT. The chain employs TRBV24-1 and TRBJ2-3; TRBD1 aligns across 10 bases. Germline CDR1 and CDR2: KGHDR and SFDVKD. The V gene end was trimmed by 7 bases and the J gene end by 2 bases; junction bases not matched to a gene: 11. The CDR3 covers 17 residues.

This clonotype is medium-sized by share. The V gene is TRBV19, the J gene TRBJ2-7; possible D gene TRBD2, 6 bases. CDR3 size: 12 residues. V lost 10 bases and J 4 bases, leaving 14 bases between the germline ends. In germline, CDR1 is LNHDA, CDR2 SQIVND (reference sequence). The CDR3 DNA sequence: TGTGCCACCTCAGGAGGGGCGTACGAGCAGTACTTC. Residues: CATSGGAYEQYF.

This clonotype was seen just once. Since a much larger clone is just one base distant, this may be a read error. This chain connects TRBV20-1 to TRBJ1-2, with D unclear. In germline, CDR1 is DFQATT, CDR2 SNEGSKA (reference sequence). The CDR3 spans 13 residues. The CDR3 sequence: CGTGPVHNYGYTF. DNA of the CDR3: TGCGGCACGGGTCCAGTCCATAACTATGGCTACACCTTC.

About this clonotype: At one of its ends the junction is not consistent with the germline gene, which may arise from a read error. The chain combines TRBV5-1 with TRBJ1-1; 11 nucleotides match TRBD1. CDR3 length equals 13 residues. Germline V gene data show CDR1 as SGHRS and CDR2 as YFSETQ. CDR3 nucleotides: TGCGACAGCAGACTGGGACAGGGGGATTTGGCTTTCTTT. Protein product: CDSRLGQGDLAFF.

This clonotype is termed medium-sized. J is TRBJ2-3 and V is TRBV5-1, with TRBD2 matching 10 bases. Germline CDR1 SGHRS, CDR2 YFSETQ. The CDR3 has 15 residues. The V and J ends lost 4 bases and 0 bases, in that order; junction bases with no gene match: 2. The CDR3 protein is CASSPSGRSTDTQYF. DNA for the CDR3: TGCGCCAGCAGCCCTAGCGGGAGAAGCACAGATACGCAGTATTTT. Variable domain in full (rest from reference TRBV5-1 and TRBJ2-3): KAGVTQTPRYLIKTRGQQVTLSCSPISGHRSVSWYQQTPGQGLQFLFEYFSETQRNKGNFPGRFSGRQFSNSRSEMNVSTLELGDSALYLCASSPSGRSTDTQYFGPGTRLTVL.

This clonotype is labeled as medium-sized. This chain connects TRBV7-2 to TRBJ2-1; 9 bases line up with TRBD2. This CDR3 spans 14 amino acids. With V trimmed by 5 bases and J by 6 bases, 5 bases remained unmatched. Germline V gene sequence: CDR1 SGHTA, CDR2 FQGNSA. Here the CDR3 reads CASSPLAGVNEQFF. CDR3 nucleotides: TGTGCCAGCAGCCCTTTAGCGGGAGTCAATGAGCAGTTCTTC.

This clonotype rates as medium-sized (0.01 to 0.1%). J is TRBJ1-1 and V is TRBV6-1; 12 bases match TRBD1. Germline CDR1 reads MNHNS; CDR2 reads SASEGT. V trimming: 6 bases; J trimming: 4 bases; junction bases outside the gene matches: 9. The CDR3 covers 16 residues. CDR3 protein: CASSFPGQGAVTEAFF. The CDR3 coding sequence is TGTGCCAGCAGCTTTCCGGGACAGGGGGCTGTCACTGAAGCTTTCTTT.

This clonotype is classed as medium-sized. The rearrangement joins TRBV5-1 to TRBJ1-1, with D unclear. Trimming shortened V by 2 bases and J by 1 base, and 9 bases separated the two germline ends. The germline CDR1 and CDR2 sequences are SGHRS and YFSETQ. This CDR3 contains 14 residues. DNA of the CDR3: TGCGCCAGCAGCTTCAAGGTCTCGAACACTGAAGCTTTCTTT. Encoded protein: CASSFKVSNTEAFF.

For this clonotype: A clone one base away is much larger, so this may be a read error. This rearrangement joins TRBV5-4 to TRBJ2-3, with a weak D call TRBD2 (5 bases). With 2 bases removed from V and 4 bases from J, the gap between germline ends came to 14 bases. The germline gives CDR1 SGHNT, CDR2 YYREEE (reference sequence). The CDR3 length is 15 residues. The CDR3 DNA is TGTGCCAGCAGCTTAGAGGGTATATGGGCAGATACGCAGTATTTT. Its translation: CASSLEGIWADTQYF. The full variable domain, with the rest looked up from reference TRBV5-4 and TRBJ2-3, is ETGVTQSPTHLIKTRGQQVTLRCSSQSGHNTVSWYQQALGQGPQFIFQYYREEENGRGNFPPRFSGLQFPNYSSELNVNALELDDSALYLCASSLEGIWADTQYFGPGTRLTVL.

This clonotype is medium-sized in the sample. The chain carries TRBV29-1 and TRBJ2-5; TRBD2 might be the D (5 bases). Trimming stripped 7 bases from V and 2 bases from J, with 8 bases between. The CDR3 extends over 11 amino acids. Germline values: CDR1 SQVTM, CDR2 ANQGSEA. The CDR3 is CSGAVQETQYF. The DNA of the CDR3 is TGCAGCGGAGCGGTTCAAGAGACCCAGTACTTC.

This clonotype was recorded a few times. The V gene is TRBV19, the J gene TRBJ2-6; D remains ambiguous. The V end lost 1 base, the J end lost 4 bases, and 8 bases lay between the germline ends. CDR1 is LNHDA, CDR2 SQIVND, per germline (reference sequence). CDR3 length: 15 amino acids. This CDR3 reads CASSIGGAGANVLTF. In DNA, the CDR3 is TGTGCCAGTAGTATAGGTGGCGCCGGGGCCAACGTCCTGACTTTC.

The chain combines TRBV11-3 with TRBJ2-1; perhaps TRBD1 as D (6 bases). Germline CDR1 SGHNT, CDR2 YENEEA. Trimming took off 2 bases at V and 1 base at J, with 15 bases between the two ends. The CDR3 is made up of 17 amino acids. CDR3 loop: CASSLRLTGMSYNEQFF. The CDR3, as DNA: TGTGCCAGCAGCTTAAGGCTTACAGGGATGTCCTACAATGAGCAGTTCTTC.